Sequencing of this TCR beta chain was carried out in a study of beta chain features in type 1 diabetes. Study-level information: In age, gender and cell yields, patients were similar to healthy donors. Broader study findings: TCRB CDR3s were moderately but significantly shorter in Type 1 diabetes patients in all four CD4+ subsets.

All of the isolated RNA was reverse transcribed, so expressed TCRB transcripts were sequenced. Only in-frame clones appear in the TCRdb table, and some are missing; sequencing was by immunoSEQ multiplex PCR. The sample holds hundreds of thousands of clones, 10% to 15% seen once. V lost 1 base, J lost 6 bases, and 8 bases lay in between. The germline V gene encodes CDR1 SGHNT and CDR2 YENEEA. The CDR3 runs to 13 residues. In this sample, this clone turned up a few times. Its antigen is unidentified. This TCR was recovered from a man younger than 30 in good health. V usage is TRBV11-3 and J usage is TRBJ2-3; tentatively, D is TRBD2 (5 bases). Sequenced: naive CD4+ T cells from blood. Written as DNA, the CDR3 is TGTGCCAGCAGCTTAGGGAGGCCCGATACGCAGTATTTT. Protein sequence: CASSLGRPDTQYF.